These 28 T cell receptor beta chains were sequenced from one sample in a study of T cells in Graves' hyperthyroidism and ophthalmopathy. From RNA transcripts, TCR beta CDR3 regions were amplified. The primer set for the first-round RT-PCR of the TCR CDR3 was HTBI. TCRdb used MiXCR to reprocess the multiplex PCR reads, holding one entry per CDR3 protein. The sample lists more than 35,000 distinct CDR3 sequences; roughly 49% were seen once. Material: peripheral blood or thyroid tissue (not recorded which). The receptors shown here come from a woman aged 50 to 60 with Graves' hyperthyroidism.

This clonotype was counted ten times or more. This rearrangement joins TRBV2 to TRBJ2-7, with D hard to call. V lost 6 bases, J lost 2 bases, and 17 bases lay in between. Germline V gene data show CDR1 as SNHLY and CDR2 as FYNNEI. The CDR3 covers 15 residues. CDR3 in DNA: TGTGCCAGCAGCGCCCCGGGCCGGCGGACCTACGAGCAGTACTTC. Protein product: CASSAPGRRTYEQYF.

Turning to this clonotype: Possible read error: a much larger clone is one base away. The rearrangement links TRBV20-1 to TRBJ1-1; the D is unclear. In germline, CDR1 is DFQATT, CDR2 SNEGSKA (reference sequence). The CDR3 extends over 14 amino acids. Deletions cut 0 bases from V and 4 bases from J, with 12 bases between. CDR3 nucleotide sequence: TGCAGTGCTAGAGATGTATCGGGGAGCACTGAAGCTTTCTTT. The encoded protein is CSARDVSGSTEAFF.

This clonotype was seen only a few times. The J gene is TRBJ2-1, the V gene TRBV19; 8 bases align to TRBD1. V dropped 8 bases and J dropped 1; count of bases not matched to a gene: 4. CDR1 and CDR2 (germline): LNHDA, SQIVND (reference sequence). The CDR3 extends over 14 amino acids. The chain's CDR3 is CASGQGASYNEQFF. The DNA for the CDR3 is TGTGCCAGTGGCCAGGGGGCATCCTACAATGAGCAGTTCTTC.

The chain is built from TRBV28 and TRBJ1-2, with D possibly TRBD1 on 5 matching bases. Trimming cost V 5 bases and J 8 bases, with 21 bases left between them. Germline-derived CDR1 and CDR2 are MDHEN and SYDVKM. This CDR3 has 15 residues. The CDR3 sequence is CASSPPAGAQWGYTF. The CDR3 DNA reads TGTGCCAGCAGTCCCCCCGCCGGGGCACAATGGGGCTACACCTTC.

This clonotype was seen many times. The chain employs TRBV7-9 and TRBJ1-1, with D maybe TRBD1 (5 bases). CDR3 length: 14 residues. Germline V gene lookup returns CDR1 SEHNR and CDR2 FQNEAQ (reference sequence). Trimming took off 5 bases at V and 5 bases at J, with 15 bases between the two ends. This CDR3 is CASSRPQGGTEAFF. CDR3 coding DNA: TGTGCCAGCAGCCGCCCGCAGGGTGGGACTGAAGCTTTCTTT.

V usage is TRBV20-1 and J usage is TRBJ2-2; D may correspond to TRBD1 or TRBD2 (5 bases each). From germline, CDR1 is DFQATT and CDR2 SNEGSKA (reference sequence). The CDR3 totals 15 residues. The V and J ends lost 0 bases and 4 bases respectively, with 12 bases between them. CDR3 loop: CSARDGGVGTGELFF. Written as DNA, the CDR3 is TGCAGTGCTAGAGATGGGGGAGTCGGCACCGGGGAGCTGTTTTTT.

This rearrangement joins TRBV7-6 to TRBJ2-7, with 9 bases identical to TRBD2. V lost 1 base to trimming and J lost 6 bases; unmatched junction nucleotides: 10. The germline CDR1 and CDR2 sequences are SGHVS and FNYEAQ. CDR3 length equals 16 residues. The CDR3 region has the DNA TGTGCCAGCAGCTTAGTAGCGGGAGATAGTAGTATCGAGCAGTACTTC. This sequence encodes CASSLVAGDSSIEQYF. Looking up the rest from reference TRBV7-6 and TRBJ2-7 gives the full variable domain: GAGVSQSPRYKVTKRGQDVALRCDPISGHVSLYWYRQALGQGPEFLTYFNYEAQQDKSGLPNDRFSAERPEGSISTLTIQRTEQRDSAMYRCASSLVAGDSSIEQYFGPGTRLTVT.

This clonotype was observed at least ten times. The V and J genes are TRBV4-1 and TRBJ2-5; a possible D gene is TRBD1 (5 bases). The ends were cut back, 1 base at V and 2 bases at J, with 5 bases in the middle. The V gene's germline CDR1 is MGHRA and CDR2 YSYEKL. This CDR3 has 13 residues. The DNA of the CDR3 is TGCGCCAGCAGCCAAGGACAGCAAGAGACCCAGTACTTC. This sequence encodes CASSQGQQETQYF.

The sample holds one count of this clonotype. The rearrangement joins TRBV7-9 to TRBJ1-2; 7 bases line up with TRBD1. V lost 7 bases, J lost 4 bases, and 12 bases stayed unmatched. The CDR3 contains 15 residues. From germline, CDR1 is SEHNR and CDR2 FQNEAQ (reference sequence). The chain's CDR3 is CASTSTGRETYGYTF. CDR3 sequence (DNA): TGTGCCAGCACCTCGACAGGGCGAGAAACCTATGGCTACACCTTC.

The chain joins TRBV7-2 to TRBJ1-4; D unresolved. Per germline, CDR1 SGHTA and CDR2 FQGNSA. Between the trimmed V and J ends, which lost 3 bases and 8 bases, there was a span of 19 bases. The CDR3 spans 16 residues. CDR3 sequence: CASSLTSGFPGEKLFF. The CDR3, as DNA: TGTGCCAGCAGCTTGACGTCGGGGTTCCCGGGGGAAAAACTGTTTTTT.

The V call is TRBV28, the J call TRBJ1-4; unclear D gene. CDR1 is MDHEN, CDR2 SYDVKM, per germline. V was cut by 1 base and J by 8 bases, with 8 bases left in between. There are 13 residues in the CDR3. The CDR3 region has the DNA TGTGCCAGCAGTTTATCATTTGGGGAAAAACTGTTTTTT. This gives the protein CASSLSFGEKLFF.

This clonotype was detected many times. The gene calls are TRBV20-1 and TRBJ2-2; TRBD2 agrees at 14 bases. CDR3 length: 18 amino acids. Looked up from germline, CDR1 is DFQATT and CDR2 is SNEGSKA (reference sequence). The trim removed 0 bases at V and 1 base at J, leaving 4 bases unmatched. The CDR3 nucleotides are TGCAGTGCTAGAGATCTGACTAGCGGGAGGGTGAACACCGGGGAGCTGTTTTTT. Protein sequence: CSARDLTSGRVNTGELFF.

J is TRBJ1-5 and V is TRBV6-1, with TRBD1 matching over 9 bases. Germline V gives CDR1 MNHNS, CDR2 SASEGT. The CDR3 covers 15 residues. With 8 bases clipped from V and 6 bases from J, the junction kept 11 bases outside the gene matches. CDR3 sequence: CASLTWTGEGQPQHF. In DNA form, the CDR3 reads TGTGCCAGCCTTACTTGGACAGGGGAGGGTCAGCCCCAGCATTTT.

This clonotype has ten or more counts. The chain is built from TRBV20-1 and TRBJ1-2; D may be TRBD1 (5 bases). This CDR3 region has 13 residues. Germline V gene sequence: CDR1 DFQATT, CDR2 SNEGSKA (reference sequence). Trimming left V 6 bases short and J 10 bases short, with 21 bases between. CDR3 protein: CSATGGAERSYTF. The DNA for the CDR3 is TGCAGTGCCACCGGGGGAGCCGAAAGATCCTACACCTTC.

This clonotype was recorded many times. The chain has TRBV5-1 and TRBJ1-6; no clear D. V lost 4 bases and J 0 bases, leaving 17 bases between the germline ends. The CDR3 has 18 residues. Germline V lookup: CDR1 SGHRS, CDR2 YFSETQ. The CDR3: CASSTPLFTGSYNSPLHF. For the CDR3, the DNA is TGCGCCAGCAGCACCCCGTTGTTTACGGGCTCCTATAATTCACCCCTCCACTTT.

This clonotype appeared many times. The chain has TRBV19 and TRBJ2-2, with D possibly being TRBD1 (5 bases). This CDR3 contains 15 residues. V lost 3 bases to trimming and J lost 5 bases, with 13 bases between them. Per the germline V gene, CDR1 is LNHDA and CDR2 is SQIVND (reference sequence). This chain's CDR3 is CASSIGQGFTGELFF. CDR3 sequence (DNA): TGTGCCAGTAGTATCGGGCAGGGATTTACCGGGGAGCTGTTTTTT.

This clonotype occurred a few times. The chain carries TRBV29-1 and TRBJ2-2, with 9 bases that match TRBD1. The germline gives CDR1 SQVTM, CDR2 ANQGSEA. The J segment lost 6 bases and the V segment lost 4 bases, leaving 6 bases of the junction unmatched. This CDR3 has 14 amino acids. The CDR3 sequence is CSVGWTGAAGELFF. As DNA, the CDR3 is TGCAGCGTTGGTTGGACAGGGGCGGCCGGGGAGCTGTTTTTT.

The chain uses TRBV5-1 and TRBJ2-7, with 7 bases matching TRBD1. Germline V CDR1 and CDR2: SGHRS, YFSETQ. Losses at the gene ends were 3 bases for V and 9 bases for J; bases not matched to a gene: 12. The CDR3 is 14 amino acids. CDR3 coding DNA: TGCGCCAGCAGCTCGCCGACAGGGCATAGCGTGCAGTACTTC. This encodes CASSSPTGHSVQYF.

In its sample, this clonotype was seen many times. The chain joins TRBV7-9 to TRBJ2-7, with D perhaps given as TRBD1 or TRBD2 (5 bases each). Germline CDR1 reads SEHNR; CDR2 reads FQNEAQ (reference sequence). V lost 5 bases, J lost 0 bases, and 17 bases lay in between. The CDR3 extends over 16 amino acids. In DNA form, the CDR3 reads TGTGCCAGCAGCCCGATTGTGGGACCGAGCTCCTACGAGCAGTACTTC. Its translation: CASSPIVGPSSYEQYF. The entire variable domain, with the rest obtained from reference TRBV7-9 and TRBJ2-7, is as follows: DTGVSQNPRHKITKRGQNVTFRCDPISEHNRLYWYRQTLGQGPEFLTYFQNEAQLEKSRLLSDRFSAERPKGSFSTLEIQRTEQGDSAMYLCASSPIVGPSSYEQYFGPGTRLTVT.

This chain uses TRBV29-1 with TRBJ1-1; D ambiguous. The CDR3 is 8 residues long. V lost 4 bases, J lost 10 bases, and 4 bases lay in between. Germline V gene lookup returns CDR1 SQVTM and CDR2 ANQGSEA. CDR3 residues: CSVATAFF. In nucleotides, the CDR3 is TGCAGCGTTGCTACAGCTTTCTTT.

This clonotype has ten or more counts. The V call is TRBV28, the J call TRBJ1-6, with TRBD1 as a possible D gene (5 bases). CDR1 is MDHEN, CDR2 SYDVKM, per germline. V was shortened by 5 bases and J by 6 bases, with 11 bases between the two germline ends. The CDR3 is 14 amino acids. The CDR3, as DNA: TGTGCCAGCAGTACGACAGCAATTAATTCACCCCTCCACTTT. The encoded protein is CASSTTAINSPLHF. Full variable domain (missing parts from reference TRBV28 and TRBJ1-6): DVKVTQSSRYLVKRTGEKVFLECVQDMDHENMFWYRQDPGLGLRLIYFSYDVKMKEKGDIPEGYSVSREKKERFSLILESASTNQTSMYLCASSTTAINSPLHFGNGTRLTVT.

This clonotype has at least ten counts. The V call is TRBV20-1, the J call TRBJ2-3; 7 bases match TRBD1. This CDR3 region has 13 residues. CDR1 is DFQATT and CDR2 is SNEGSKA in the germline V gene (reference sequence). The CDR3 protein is CSPRDRITDTQYF. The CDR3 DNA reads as TGCAGCCCTCGGGACAGAATCACAGATACGCAGTATTTT.

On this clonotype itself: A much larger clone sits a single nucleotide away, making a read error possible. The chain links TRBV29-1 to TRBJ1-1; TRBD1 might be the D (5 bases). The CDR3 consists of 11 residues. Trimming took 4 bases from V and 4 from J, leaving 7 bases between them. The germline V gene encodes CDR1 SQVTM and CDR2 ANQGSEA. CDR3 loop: CSVGGGTEAFF. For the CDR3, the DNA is TGCAGCGTTGGGGGGGGCACTGAAGCTTTCTTT.

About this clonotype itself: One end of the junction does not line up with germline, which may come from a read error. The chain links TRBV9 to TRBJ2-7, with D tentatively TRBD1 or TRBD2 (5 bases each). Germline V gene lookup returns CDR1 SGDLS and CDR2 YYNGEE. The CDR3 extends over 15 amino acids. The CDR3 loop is CASSVGRAFAYGQYF. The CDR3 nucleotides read TGTGCCAGCAGCGTGGGGCGGGCGTTCGCCTACGGGCAGTACTTC.

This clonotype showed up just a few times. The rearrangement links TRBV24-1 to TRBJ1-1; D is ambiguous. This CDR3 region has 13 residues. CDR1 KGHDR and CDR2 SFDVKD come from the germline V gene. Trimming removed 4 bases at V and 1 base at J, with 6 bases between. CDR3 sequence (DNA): TGTGCCACCAGTGAAAGGCGGAACACTGAAGCTTTCTTT. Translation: CATSERRNTEAFF.

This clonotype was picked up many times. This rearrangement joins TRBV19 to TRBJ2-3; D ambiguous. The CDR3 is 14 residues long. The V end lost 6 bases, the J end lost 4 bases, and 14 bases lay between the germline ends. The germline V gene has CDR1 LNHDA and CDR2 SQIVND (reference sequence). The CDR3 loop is CASSSPGWADTQYF. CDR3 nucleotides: TGTGCCAGTAGCTCCCCTGGGTGGGCAGATACGCAGTATTTT. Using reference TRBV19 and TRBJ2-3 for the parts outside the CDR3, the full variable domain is DGGITQSPKYLFRKEGQNVTLSCEQNLNHDAMYWYRQDPGQGLRLIYYSQIVNDFQKGDIAEGYSVSREKKESFPLTVTSAQKNPTAFYLCASSSPGWADTQYFGPGTRLTVL.

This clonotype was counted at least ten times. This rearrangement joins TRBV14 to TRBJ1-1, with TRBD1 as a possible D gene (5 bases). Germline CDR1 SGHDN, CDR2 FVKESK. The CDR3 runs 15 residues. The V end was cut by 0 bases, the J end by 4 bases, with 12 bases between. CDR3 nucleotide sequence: TGTGCCAGCAGCCAAGATCTGTTGGGGCCCACTGAAGCTTTCTTT. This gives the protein CASSQDLLGPTEAFF.

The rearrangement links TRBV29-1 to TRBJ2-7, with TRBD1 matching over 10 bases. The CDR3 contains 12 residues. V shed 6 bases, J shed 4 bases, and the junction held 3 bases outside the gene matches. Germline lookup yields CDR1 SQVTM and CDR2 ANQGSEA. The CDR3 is CSVRTGGYEQYF. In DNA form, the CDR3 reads TGCAGCGTGAGGACAGGGGGTTACGAGCAGTACTTC.